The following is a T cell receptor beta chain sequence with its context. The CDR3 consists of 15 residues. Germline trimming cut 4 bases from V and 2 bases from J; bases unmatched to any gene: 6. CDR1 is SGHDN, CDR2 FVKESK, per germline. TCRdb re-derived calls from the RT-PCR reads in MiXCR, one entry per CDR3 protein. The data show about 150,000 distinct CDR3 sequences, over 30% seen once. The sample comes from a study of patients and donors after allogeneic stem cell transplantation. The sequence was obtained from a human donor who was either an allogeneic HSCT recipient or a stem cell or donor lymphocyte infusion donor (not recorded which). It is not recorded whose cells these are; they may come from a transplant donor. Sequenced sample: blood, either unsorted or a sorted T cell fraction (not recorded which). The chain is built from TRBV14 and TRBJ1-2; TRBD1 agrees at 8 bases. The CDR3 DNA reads TGTGCCAGCAGCCCCGGACAGGGAGTCAACTATGGCTACACCTTC. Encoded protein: CASSPGQGVNYGYTF.